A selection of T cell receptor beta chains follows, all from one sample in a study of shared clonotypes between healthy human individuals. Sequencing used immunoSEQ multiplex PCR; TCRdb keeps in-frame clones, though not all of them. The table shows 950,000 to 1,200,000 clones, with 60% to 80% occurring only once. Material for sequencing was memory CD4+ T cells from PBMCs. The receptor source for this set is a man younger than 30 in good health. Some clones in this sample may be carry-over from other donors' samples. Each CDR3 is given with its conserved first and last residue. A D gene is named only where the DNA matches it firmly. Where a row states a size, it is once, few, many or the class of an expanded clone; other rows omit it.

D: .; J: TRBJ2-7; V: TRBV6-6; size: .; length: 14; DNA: TGTGCCAGCAGTTACCGCGGGACGGAATACGAGCAGTACTTC; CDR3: CASSYRGTEYEQYF
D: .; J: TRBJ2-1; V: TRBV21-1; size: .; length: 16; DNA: TGTGCCAGCAGCAACGGGGGTCTAGCGACAGGCAATGAGCAGTTCTTC; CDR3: CASSNGGLATGNEQFF
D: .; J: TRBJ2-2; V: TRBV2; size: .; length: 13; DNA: TGTGCCAGTAGCAGACCCTTTGGGGGGGAGCTGTTTTTT; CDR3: CASSRPFGGELFF
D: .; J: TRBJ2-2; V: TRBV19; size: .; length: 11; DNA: TGTGCGACGGGAAACACCGGGGAGCTGTTTTTT; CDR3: CATGNTGELFF
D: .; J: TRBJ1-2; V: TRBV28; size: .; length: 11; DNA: TGTGCCAGCCTCAGCGGATATGGCTACACCTTC; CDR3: CASLSGYGYTF
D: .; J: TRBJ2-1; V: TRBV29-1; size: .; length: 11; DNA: TGCAGCGTTGATCGGGGTAATGAGCAGTTCTTC; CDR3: CSVDRGNEQFF
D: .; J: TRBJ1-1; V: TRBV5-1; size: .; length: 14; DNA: TGCGCCAGCAGCTTGGACAGTAGGAAGACTGAAGCTTTCTTT; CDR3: CASSLDSRKTEAFF
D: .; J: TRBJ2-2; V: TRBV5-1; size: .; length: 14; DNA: TGCGCCAGCAGCAACACAGGGAACACCGGGGAGCTGTTTTTT; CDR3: CASSNTGNTGELFF
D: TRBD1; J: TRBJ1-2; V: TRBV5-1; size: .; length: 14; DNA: TGCGCCAGCAGCTTGGCCGGAGGGGGCGAGGGCTACACCTTC; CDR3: CASSLAGGGEGYTF
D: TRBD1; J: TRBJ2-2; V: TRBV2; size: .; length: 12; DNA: TGTGCCAGCGGGCAGGGGGCCGGGGAGCTGTTTTTT; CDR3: CASGQGAGELFF
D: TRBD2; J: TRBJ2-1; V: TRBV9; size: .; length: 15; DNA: TGTGCCAGCAGCCTCGGGACTAGCGGTTACAATGAGCAGTTCTTC; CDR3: CASSLGTSGYNEQFF
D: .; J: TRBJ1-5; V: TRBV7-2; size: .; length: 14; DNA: TGTGCCAGCAGCTTGAATCGCGGCAATCAGCCCCAGCATTTT; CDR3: CASSLNRGNQPQHF
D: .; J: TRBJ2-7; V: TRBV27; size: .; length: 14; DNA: TGTGCCACCCGTCGGGGTCAGGGAGGCTACGAGCAGTACTTC; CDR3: CATRRGQGGYEQYF
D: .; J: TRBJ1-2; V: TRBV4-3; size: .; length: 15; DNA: TGCGCCAGCAGCCAAGTTGGGATTACCAACTATGGCTACACCTTC; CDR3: CASSQVGITNYGYTF
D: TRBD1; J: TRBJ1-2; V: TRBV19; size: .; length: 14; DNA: TGTGCCAGTAGTCTCGGGACAGGGACTTATGGCTACACCTTC; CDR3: CASSLGTGTYGYTF
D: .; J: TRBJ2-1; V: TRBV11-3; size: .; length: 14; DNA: TGTGCCAGCAGCTTAAGGGGGACGTACAATGAGCAGTTCTTC; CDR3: CASSLRGTYNEQFF
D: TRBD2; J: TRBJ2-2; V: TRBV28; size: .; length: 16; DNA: TGTGCCAGCAAACCCGGACTAGCGGGGAGGCCCGGGGAGCTGTTTTTT; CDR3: CASKPGLAGRPGELFF
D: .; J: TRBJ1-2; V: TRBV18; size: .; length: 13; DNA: TGTGCCAGCTCACCACCAGAGAACTATGGCTACACCTTC; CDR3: CASSPPENYGYTF
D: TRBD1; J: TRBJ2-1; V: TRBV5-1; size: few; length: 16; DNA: TGCGCCAGCAGCTTGGGGGCAGGGGGCACCTACAATGAGCAGTTCTTC; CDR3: CASSLGAGGTYNEQFF
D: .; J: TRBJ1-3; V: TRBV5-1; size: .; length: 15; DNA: TGCGCCAGCAGCTTATTAAGTGGCTCCGGAAACACCATATATTTT; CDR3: CASSLLSGSGNTIYF
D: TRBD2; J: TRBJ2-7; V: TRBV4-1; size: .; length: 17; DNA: TGCGCCAGCAGCCAAGATGCTAGCGGGACCTACAGCTACGAGCAGTACTTC; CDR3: CASSQDASGTYSYEQYF
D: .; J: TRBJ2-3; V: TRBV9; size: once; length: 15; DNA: TGTGCCAGCAGCGTAGCTGTCGGGGGCACAGATACGCAGTATTTT; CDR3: CASSVAVGGTDTQYF
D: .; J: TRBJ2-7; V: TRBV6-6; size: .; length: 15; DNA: TGTGCCAGCAGTTACACGGCGGTCGGGTCCTACGAGCAGTACTTC; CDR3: CASSYTAVGSYEQYF
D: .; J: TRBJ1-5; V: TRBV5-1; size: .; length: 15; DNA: TGCGCCAGCAGCGCGGACGTAAGTGGGGGCCAGCCCCAGCATTTT; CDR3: CASSADVSGGQPQHF
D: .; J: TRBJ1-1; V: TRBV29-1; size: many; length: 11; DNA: TGCAGCGTTTCAGGGACCACTGAAGCTTTCTTT; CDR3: CSVSGTTEAFF
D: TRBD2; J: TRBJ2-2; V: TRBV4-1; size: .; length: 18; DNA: TGCGCCAGCAGCCTTCGGACTAGCGGGAGGTTGAACACCGGGGAGCTGTTTTTT; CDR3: CASSLRTSGRLNTGELFF
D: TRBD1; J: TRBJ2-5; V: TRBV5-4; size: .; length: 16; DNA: TGTGCCAGCAGCTTAGGAGGGGACAGGGGGCGAGAGACCCAGTACTTC; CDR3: CASSLGGDRGRETQYF
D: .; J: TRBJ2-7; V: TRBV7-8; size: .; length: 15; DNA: TGTGCCAGCAGCTTAGAACAACTCAGCTCCTACGAGCAGTACTTC; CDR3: CASSLEQLSSYEQYF
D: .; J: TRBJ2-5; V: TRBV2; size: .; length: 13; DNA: TGTGCCAGCTATAAGGGGTACCAAGAGACCCAGTACTTC; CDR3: CASYKGYQETQYF
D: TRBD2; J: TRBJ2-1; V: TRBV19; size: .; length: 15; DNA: TGTGCCAGTAGGCAGCGGGTAGCGGGAGTGAATGAGCAGTTCTTC; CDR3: CASRQRVAGVNEQFF
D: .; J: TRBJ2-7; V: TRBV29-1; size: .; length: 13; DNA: TGCAGCGTAAAAGGAGGGTTAGCCTACGAGCAGTACTTC; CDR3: CSVKGGLAYEQYF
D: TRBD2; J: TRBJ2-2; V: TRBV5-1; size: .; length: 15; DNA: TGCGCCAGCAGCCCGGGACTAGCGGACACCGGGGAGCTGTTTTTT; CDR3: CASSPGLADTGELFF
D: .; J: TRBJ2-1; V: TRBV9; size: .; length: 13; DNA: TGTGCCAGCAGCGCCGGCCCCGTACTTGAGCAGTTCTTC; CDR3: CASSAGPVLEQFF
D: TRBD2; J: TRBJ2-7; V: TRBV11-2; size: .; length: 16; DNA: TGTGCCAGCAGCCTGGCCGAAAGCGGGATCTCCTACGAGCAGTACTTC; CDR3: CASSLAESGISYEQYF
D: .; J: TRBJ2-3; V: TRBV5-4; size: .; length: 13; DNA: TGTGCCAGCAGCCGCTCAGACACAGATACGCAGTATTTT; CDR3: CASSRSDTDTQYF
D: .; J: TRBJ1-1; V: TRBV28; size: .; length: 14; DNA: TGTGCCAGCAGCTCTCAGGCACGCGAGAGGGAAGCTTTCTTT; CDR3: CASSSQAREREAFF
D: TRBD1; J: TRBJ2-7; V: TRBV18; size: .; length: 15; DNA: TGTGCCAGCTCACCACCAGGGGACAGGGGTTACGAGCAGTACTTC; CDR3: CASSPPGDRGYEQYF
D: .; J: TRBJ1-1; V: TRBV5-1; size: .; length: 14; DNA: TGCGCCAGCGCCCCGAGGTCGGGAAACACTGAAGCTTTCTTT; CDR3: CASAPRSGNTEAFF
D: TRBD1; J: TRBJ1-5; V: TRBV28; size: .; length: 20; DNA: TGTGCCAGCAGTTCACTTCCGGGACAGGGGGATAGCTATAGCAATCAGCCCCAGCATTTT; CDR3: CASSSLPGQGDSYSNQPQHF
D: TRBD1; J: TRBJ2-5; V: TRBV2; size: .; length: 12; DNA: TGTGCCACCAGACAGGGGACAGAGACCCAGTACTTC; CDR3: CATRQGTETQYF
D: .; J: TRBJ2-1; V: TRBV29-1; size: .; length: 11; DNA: TGCAGCGTTGGGACCACAGATCGGGAGTTCTTC; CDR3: CSVGTTDREFF
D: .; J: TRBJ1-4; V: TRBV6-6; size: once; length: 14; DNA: TGTGCCAGCAGTCAACCCGCAACTAATGAAAAACTGTTTTTT; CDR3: CASSQPATNEKLFF
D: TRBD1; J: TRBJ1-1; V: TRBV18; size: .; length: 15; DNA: TGTGCCAGCTCACCAGTACAGGGGGTTGACACTGAAGCTTTCTTT; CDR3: CASSPVQGVDTEAFF
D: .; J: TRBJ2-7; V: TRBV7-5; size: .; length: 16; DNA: TGTGCCAGAGGCTACGCACCGGGACTAGCTGACGTAGAGCAGTACTTC; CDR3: CARGYAPGLADVEQYF
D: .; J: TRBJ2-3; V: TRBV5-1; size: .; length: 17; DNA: TGCGCCAGCAGCTTGTATTCGCGTGGGGGTGGCGCAGATACGCAGTATTTT; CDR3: CASSLYSRGGGADTQYF
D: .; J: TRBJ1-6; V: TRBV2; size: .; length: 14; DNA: TGTGCCAGCAGTGAGGCCAGGGATAATTCACCCCTCCACTTT; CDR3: CASSEARDNSPLHF
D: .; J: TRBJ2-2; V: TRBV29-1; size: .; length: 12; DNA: TGCAGTGGGGGGCTTAGCACCGGGGAGCTGTTTTTT; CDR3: CSGGLSTGELFF
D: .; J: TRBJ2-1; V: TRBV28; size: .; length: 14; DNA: TGTGCCAGCAGTTCTCTAGCGCCCACGCATGAGCAGTTCTTC; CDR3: CASSSLAPTHEQFF
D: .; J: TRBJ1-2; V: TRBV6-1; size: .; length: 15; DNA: TGTGCCAGCAGTGAAGTTGGGCTGGGGTACTATGGCTACACCTTC; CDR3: CASSEVGLGYYGYTF
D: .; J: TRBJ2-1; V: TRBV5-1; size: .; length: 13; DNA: TGCGCCAGCAGCGAAACCGGGTACAATGAGCAGTTCTTC; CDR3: CASSETGYNEQFF
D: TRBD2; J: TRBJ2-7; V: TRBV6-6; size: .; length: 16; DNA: TGTGCCAGCAGTTACCATCTAGCGGGAGTGAAGTACGAGCAGTACTTC; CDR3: CASSYHLAGVKYEQYF
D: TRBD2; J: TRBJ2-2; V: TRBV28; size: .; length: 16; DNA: TGTGCCAGCAGTCCCGTGGCTAGCGGGGGGACCGGGGAGCTGTTTTTT; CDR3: CASSPVASGGTGELFF
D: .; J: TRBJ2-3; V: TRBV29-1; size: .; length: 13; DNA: TGCAGCGTTGACGGGGAGGACACAGATACGCAGTATTTT; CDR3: CSVDGEDTDTQYF
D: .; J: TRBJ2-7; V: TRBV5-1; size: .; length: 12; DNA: TGCGCCAGCAGCTTGGATGGTTACGAGCAGTACTTC; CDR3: CASSLDGYEQYF
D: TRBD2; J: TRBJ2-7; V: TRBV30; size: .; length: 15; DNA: TGTGCCTGGAGTGTCTATAGCGGGAGATCCTACGAGCAGTACTTC; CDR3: CAWSVYSGRSYEQYF
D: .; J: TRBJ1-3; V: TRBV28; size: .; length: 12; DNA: TGTGCCAGCAGTCAGGGGCTAGACACCATATATTTT; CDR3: CASSQGLDTIYF
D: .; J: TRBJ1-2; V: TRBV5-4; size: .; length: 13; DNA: TGTGCCAGCAGCCCCGGGGGCCCCTATGGCTACACCTTC; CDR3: CASSPGGPYGYTF
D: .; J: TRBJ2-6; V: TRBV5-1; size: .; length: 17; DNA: TGCGCCAGCAGCGCTGGACAGCAGAGCTCTGGGGCCAACGTCCTGACTTTC; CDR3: CASSAGQQSSGANVLTF
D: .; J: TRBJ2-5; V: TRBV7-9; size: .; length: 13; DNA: TGTGCCAGCAGCTTAGTAACGGGAGAGACCCAGTACTTC; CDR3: CASSLVTGETQYF
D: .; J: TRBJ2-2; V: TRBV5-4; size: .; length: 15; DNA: TGTGCCAGCAGCTTGGCTACCTCGAACACCGGGGAGCTGTTTTTT; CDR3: CASSLATSNTGELFF